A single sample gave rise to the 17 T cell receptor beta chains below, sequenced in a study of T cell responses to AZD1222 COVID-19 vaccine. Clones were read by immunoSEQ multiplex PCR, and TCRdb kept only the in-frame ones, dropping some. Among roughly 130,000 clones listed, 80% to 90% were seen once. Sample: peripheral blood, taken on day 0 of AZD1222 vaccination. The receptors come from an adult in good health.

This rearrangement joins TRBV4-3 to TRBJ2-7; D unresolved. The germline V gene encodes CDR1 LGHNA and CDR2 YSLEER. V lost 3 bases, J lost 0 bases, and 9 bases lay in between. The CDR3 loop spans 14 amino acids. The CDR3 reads CASSQGISSYEQYF. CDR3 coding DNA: TGCGCCAGCAGCCAGGGAATTAGCTCCTACGAGCAGTACTTC.

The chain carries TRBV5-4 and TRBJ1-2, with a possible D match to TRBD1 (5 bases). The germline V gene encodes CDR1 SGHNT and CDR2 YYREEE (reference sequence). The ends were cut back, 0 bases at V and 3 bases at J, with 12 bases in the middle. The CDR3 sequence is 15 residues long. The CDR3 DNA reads TGTGCCAGCAGCTTGGCCAAGGGGATCGACTATGGCTACACCTTC. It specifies CASSLAKGIDYGYTF.

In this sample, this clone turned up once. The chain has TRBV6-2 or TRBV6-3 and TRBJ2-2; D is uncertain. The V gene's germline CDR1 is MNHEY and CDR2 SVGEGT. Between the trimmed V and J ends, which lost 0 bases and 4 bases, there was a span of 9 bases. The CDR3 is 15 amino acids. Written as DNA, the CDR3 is TGTGCCAGCAGTTACTCTTTCTGGGGCACCGGGGAGCTGTTTTTT. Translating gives CASSYSFWGTGELFF.

CDR3 DNA: TGTGCCAGCAGTTACGCAGGGGGGAATCAGCCCCAGCATTTT. As protein: CASSYAGGNQPQHF. This chain uses TRBV6-2 or TRBV6-3 with TRBJ1-5, with TRBD1 matching over 7 bases. Looked up from germline, CDR1 is MNHEY and CDR2 is SVGEGT. CDR3 length equals 14 residues. V gave up 2 bases and J gave up 4 bases; unmatched junction bases: 2.

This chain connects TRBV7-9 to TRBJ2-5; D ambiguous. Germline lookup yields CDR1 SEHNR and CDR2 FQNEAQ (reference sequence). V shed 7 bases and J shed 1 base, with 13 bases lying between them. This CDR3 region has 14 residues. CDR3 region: CASNPTDGQETQYF. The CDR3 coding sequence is TGTGCCAGCAACCCGACCGACGGCCAAGAGACCCAGTACTTC.

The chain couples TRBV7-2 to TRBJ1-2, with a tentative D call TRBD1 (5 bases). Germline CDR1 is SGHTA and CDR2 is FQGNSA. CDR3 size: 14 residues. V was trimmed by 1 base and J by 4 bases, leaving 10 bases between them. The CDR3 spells CASSLEGIRYGYTF. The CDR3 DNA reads TGTGCCAGCAGCTTAGAGGGGATACGCTATGGCTACACCTTC.

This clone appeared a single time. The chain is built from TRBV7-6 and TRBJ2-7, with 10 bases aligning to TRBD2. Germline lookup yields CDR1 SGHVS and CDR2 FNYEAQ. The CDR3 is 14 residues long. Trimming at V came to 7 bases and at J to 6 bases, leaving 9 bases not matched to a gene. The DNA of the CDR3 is TGTGCCAGCACTAGCGGGAGTGAGGTCCTCGAGCAGTACTTC. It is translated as CASTSGSEVLEQYF.

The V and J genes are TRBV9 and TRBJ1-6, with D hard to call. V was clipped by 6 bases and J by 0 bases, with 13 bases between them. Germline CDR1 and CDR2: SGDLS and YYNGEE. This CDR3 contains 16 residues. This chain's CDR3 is CASTPAGSSYNSPLHF. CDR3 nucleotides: TGTGCCAGCACCCCGGCGGGGAGCTCCTATAATTCACCCCTCCACTTT.

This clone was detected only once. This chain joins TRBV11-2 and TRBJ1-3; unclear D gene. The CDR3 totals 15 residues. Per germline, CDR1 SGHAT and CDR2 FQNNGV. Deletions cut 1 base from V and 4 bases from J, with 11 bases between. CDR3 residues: CASSLGPSSGNTIYF. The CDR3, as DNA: TGTGCCAGCAGCTTAGGTCCCAGCTCAGGAAACACCATATATTTT.

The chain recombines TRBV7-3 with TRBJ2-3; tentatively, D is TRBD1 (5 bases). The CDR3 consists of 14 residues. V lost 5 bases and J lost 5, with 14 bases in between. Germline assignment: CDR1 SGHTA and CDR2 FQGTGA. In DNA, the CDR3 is TGTGCCAGCAGCCCAGGGCTTCAAGTAGATACGCAGTATTTT. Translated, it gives CASSPGLQVDTQYF.

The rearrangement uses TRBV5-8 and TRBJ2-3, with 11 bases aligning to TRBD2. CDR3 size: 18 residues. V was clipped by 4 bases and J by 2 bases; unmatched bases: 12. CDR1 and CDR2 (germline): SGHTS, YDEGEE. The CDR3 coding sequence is TGTGCCAGCAGCCCCGGGACTAGCGGAGCCAAATTCACAGATACGCAGTATTTT. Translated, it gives CASSPGTSGAKFTDTQYF.

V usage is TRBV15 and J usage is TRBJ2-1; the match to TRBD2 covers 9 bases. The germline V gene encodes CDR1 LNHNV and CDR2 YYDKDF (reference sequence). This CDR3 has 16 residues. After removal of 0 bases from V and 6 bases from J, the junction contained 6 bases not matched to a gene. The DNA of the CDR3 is TGTGCCACCAGCAGAGATCGCCGCGGGAGGGCCAATGAGCAGTTCTTC. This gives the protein CATSRDRRGRANEQFF. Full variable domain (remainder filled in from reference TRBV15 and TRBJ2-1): DAMVIQNPRYQVTQFGKPVTLSCSQTLNHNVMYWYQQKSSQAPKLLFHYYDKDFNNEADTPDNFQSRRPNTSFCFLDIRSPGLGDTAMYLCATSRDRRGRANEQFFGPGTRLTVL.

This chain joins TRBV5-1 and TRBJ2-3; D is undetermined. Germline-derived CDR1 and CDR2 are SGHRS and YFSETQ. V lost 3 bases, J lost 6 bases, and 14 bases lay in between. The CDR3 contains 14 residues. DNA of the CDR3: TGCGCCAGCAGCTCCCTTGATGGTTGGGATACGCAGTATTTT. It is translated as CASSSLDGWDTQYF.

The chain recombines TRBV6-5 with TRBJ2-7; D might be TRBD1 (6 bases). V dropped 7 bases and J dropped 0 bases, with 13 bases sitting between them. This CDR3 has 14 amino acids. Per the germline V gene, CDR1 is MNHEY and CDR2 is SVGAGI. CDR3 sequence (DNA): TGTGCCAGCACTCTCCAGGGGCACTCCTACGAGCAGTACTTC. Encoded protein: CASTLQGHSYEQYF.

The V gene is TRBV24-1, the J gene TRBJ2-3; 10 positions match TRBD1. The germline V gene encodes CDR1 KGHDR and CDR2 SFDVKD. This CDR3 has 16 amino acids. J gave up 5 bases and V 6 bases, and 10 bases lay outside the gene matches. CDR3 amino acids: CATSTVPGQGRDTQYF. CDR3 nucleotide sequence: TGTGCCACCAGTACTGTTCCGGGACAGGGGAGAGATACGCAGTATTTT.

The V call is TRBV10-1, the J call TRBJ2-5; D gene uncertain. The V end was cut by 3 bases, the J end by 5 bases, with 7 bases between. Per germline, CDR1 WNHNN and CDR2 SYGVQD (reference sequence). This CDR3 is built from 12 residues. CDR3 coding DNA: TGCGCCAGCAGTGATCCTGGGGAGACCCAGTACTTC. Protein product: CASSDPGETQYF.

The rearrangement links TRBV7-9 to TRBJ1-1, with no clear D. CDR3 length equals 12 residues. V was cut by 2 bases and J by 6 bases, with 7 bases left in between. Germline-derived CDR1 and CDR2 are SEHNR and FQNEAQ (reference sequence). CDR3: CASSLYFSEAFF. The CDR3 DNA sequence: TGTGCCAGCAGCTTATATTTCTCTGAAGCTTTCTTT. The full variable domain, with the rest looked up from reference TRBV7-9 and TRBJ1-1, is DTGVSQNPRHKITKRGQNVTFRCDPISEHNRLYWYRQTLGQGPEFLTYFQNEAQLEKSRLLSDRFSAERPKGSFSTLEIQRTEQGDSAMYLCASSLYFSEAFFGQGTRLTVV.